These T cell receptor beta chains were read from a single sample in a study of blood T cell repertoires in COVID-19. Sequenced by immunoSEQ multiplex PCR; TCRdb stores in-frame clones only, minus some. The sample comprises around 120,000 clones, around 87% of which are singletons, and under 4.5% rests with the top ten. The sequenced sample consisted of peripheral blood. These receptors were collected from a woman aged 55-70 years with COVID-19, enrolled during active disease. CDR3s include the opening cysteine and the closing phenylalanine or tryptophan. D genes are given only for firm matches. Not every row has a clone size; where given, it reads once, few, many or a size class.

cdr3_length: 13; d_call: NA; j_call: TRBJ2-2; v_call: TRBV12-3/TRBV12-4; clone_size: NA; cdr3_nt: TGTGCCAGCAGGACAACGAACACCGGGGAGCTGTTTTTT; cdr3_aa: CASRTTNTGELFF
cdr3_length: 15; d_call: NA; j_call: TRBJ1-2; v_call: TRBV25-1; clone_size: NA; cdr3_nt: TGTGCCAGCAGTGAACAGGGACTGCCATGGGGAGGCTACACCTTC; cdr3_aa: CASSEQGLPWGGYTF
cdr3_length: 14; d_call: NA; j_call: TRBJ1-5; v_call: TRBV4-2; clone_size: NA; cdr3_nt: TGTGCCAGCAGCCTCCCAGGGTCTGGGCAGCCCCAGCATTTT; cdr3_aa: CASSLPGSGQPQHF
cdr3_length: 13; d_call: NA; j_call: TRBJ2-1; v_call: TRBV30; clone_size: NA; cdr3_nt: TGTGCCTGGAGTTCTTCTAGGTACAATGAGCAGTTCTTC; cdr3_aa: CAWSSSRYNEQFF
cdr3_length: 13; d_call: NA; j_call: TRBJ2-7; v_call: TRBV4-2; clone_size: NA; cdr3_nt: TGTGCCAGCAGCCCACTATCGGGGTACGAGCAGTACTTC; cdr3_aa: CASSPLSGYEQYF
cdr3_length: 15; d_call: NA; j_call: TRBJ1-1; v_call: TRBV4-3; clone_size: once; cdr3_nt: TGCGCCAGCAGCCCTCAGGCGACCGTGAACACTGAAGCTTTCTTT; cdr3_aa: CASSPQATVNTEAFF
cdr3_length: 14; d_call: TRBD1; j_call: TRBJ1-2; v_call: TRBV19; clone_size: once; cdr3_nt: TGTGCCAGTAGTGTGGACAGGGAAGGCGACGGCTACACCTTC; cdr3_aa: CASSVDREGDGYTF
cdr3_length: 14; d_call: TRBD1; j_call: TRBJ2-1; v_call: TRBV18; clone_size: NA; cdr3_nt: TGTGCCAGCTCACACGGACAGGACAACAATGAGCAGTTCTTC; cdr3_aa: CASSHGQDNNEQFF
cdr3_length: 15; d_call: NA; j_call: TRBJ1-2; v_call: TRBV7-2; clone_size: NA; cdr3_nt: TGTGCCAGCAGCTTAGATAGCGGTACTAACTATGGCTACACCTTC; cdr3_aa: CASSLDSGTNYGYTF
cdr3_length: 16; d_call: TRBD1; j_call: TRBJ1-1; v_call: TRBV7-9; clone_size: NA; cdr3_nt: TGTGCCAGCAGCCCAATTGGGGGCGGGGACAGCACTGAAGCTTTCTTT; cdr3_aa: CASSPIGGGDSTEAFF
cdr3_length: 16; d_call: TRBD2; j_call: TRBJ2-5; v_call: TRBV19; clone_size: few; cdr3_nt: TGTGCCAGTAGCACGACTGGACTAGCGGGGTCAGAGACCCAGTACTTC; cdr3_aa: CASSTTGLAGSETQYF
cdr3_length: 16; d_call: NA; j_call: TRBJ2-7; v_call: TRBV5-1; clone_size: NA; cdr3_nt: TGCGCCAGCAGCTTGGCCGGAGGGGGGGCCTCCTACGAGCAGTACTTC; cdr3_aa: CASSLAGGGASYEQYF
cdr3_length: 18; d_call: NA; j_call: TRBJ1-5; v_call: TRBV4-2; clone_size: once; cdr3_nt: TGTGCCAGCAGCCAAGATCTTTTGGGGCAGCATAGCAATCAGCCCCAGCATTTT; cdr3_aa: CASSQDLLGQHSNQPQHF
cdr3_length: 15; d_call: NA; j_call: TRBJ2-7; v_call: TRBV9; clone_size: NA; cdr3_nt: TGTGCCAGCAGCGTAGGGCCGACAGGAGGCCACGAGCAGTACTTC; cdr3_aa: CASSVGPTGGHEQYF
cdr3_length: 18; d_call: TRBD2; j_call: TRBJ2-1; v_call: TRBV27; clone_size: NA; cdr3_nt: TGTGCCAGCATCCCGGGACTAGCGGGGGCCCACTCCTACAATGAGCAGTTCTTC; cdr3_aa: CASIPGLAGAHSYNEQFF
cdr3_length: 18; d_call: TRBD1; j_call: TRBJ1-1; v_call: TRBV4-1; clone_size: NA; cdr3_nt: TGCGCCAGCAGCTTCCACCCCTTACAGGGGGCGCAGGGCACTGAAGCTTTCTTT; cdr3_aa: CASSFHPLQGAQGTEAFF
cdr3_length: 15; d_call: TRBD2; j_call: TRBJ2-2; v_call: TRBV5-1; clone_size: NA; cdr3_nt: TGCGCCAGCAGCCCGGATACTAGCGGGACCGGGGAGCTGTTTTTT; cdr3_aa: CASSPDTSGTGELFF
cdr3_length: 12; d_call: TRBD1; j_call: TRBJ1-1; v_call: TRBV19; clone_size: NA; cdr3_nt: TGTGCCACCTCAGGGGGGAACACTGAAGCTTTCTTT; cdr3_aa: CATSGGNTEAFF
cdr3_length: 12; d_call: NA; j_call: TRBJ2-5; v_call: TRBV4-3; clone_size: NA; cdr3_nt: TGCGCCAGCAGCCAAGGGCGGGAGACCCAGTACTTC; cdr3_aa: CASSQGRETQYF
cdr3_length: 14; d_call: TRBD1; j_call: TRBJ2-7; v_call: TRBV5-4; clone_size: few; cdr3_nt: TGTGCCAGCAGCCAGGGACAGGGATTTTACGAGCAGTACTTC; cdr3_aa: CASSQGQGFYEQYF
cdr3_length: 16; d_call: NA; j_call: TRBJ1-2; v_call: TRBV7-2; clone_size: NA; cdr3_nt: TGTGCCAGCAGCTTAGCTCCGGGACACCTGGCTTTTGGCTACACCTTC; cdr3_aa: CASSLAPGHLAFGYTF
cdr3_length: 15; d_call: TRBD1; j_call: TRBJ2-4; v_call: TRBV5-1; clone_size: NA; cdr3_nt: TGCGCCAGCAGCTTCAAAACAGGGGGTGAAAACATTCAGTACTTC; cdr3_aa: CASSFKTGGENIQYF
cdr3_length: 16; d_call: NA; j_call: TRBJ2-7; v_call: TRBV7-2; clone_size: NA; cdr3_nt: TGTGCCAGCAGCTCCGTCCCGGGGAGGCCTCTCTACGAGCAGTACTTC; cdr3_aa: CASSSVPGRPLYEQYF
cdr3_length: 16; d_call: NA; j_call: TRBJ2-5; v_call: TRBV5-8; clone_size: NA; cdr3_nt: TGTGCCAGCAGCCGGGGTGGGGTCATAGGGCAAGAGACCCAGTACTTC; cdr3_aa: CASSRGGVIGQETQYF
cdr3_length: 21; d_call: NA; j_call: TRBJ1-1; v_call: TRBV2; clone_size: NA; cdr3_nt: TGTGCCAGCAGTGAATGGAAATCGGGACACCGGGAGGGTTTGGGCATGGCTGAAGCTTTCTTT; cdr3_aa: CASSEWKSGHREGLGMAEAFF
cdr3_length: 13; d_call: TRBD1; j_call: TRBJ1-3; v_call: TRBV10-3; clone_size: NA; cdr3_nt: TGTGCCATCAGTATGTACCAGGGGGACACCATATATTTT; cdr3_aa: CAISMYQGDTIYF
cdr3_length: 13; d_call: NA; j_call: TRBJ1-1; v_call: TRBV18; clone_size: NA; cdr3_nt: TGTGCCAGCTCACCCCAGGGAACATCTGAAGCTTTCTTT; cdr3_aa: CASSPQGTSEAFF
cdr3_length: 13; d_call: NA; j_call: TRBJ1-4; v_call: TRBV6-2/TRBV6-3; clone_size: NA; cdr3_nt: TGTGCCAGCAGTGACACAGGGCAGCGAAAACTGTTTTTT; cdr3_aa: CASSDTGQRKLFF
cdr3_length: 14; d_call: TRBD1; j_call: TRBJ1-1; v_call: TRBV27; clone_size: once; cdr3_nt: TGTGCCAGCAGGATAGGGGGCGGTTCGGGTGAAGCTTTCTTT; cdr3_aa: CASRIGGGSGEAFF
cdr3_length: 15; d_call: TRBD1; j_call: TRBJ1-4; v_call: TRBV6-1; clone_size: NA; cdr3_nt: TGTGCCAGCAGTGAGGGACAGGGGGCTCGGGAAAAACTGTTTTTT; cdr3_aa: CASSEGQGAREKLFF
cdr3_length: 15; d_call: NA; j_call: TRBJ2-3; v_call: TRBV10-3; clone_size: NA; cdr3_nt: TGTGCCATCAGTGAGTCGGCGCGGGCCACAGATACGCAGTATTTT; cdr3_aa: CAISESARATDTQYF
cdr3_length: 15; d_call: TRBD1; j_call: TRBJ2-7; v_call: TRBV5-4; clone_size: few; cdr3_nt: TGTGCCAGCAGCGGAACCGGGACAGGGGGCTACGAGCAGTACTTC; cdr3_aa: CASSGTGTGGYEQYF
cdr3_length: 16; d_call: NA; j_call: TRBJ1-5; v_call: TRBV6-5; clone_size: NA; cdr3_nt: TGTGCCAGCAGTTACTCGAGTGCAGGGGCCAATCAGCCCCAGCATTTT; cdr3_aa: CASSYSSAGANQPQHF
cdr3_length: 15; d_call: NA; j_call: TRBJ2-3; v_call: TRBV19; clone_size: NA; cdr3_nt: TGTGCCAGTAGTAGAAACGGGATGAACACAGATACGCAGTATTTT; cdr3_aa: CASSRNGMNTDTQYF
cdr3_length: 12; d_call: NA; j_call: TRBJ1-2; v_call: TRBV7-2; clone_size: once; cdr3_nt: TGTGCCAGCAGCTTAGCGAGCTATGGCTACACCTTC; cdr3_aa: CASSLASYGYTF
cdr3_length: 12; d_call: TRBD1; j_call: TRBJ1-4; v_call: TRBV7-8; clone_size: NA; cdr3_nt: TGTGCCAGCACCACGACAGGGGGAGAACTGTTTTTT; cdr3_aa: CASTTTGGELFF
cdr3_length: 14; d_call: NA; j_call: TRBJ1-1; v_call: TRBV11-1; clone_size: NA; cdr3_nt: TGTGCCAGCAGCTTAGGAGGGCTGAACACTGAAGCTTTCTTT; cdr3_aa: CASSLGGLNTEAFF
cdr3_length: 14; d_call: NA; j_call: TRBJ1-5; v_call: TRBV5-5; clone_size: NA; cdr3_nt: TGTGCCAGCAGCTTGGCGGTAGTCAATCAGCCCCAGCATTTT; cdr3_aa: CASSLAVVNQPQHF
cdr3_length: 17; d_call: TRBD2; j_call: TRBJ2-2; v_call: TRBV5-1; clone_size: NA; cdr3_nt: TGCGCCAGCAGCTGGTCTCCGGGACTAGGGAACACCGGGGAGCTGTTTTTT; cdr3_aa: CASSWSPGLGNTGELFF
cdr3_length: 15; d_call: TRBD2; j_call: TRBJ2-1; v_call: TRBV2; clone_size: NA; cdr3_nt: TGTGCCAGCACCTATACTAGCGGGGGGGCCCATGAGCAGTTCTTC; cdr3_aa: CASTYTSGGAHEQFF
cdr3_length: 14; d_call: NA; j_call: TRBJ2-7; v_call: TRBV9; clone_size: NA; cdr3_nt: TGTGCCAGCAGCGTAGAGAGCACAGACTACGAGCAGTACTTC; cdr3_aa: CASSVESTDYEQYF
cdr3_length: 11; d_call: TRBD1; j_call: TRBJ1-1; v_call: TRBV12-3/TRBV12-4; clone_size: NA; cdr3_nt: TGTGCCAGCACATCAGGGGGTGAGGCTTTCTTT; cdr3_aa: CASTSGGEAFF
cdr3_length: 13; d_call: NA; j_call: TRBJ1-1; v_call: TRBV19; clone_size: NA; cdr3_nt: TGTGCCAGTAGTACACAGGGTGACACTGAAGCTTTCTTT; cdr3_aa: CASSTQGDTEAFF
cdr3_length: 16; d_call: NA; j_call: TRBJ1-1; v_call: TRBV9; clone_size: NA; cdr3_nt: TGTGCCAGCAGCGTAGGGGCCGCACACTGGAACACTGAAGCTTTCTTT; cdr3_aa: CASSVGAAHWNTEAFF
cdr3_length: 16; d_call: TRBD1; j_call: TRBJ1-6; v_call: TRBV5-4; clone_size: few; cdr3_nt: TGTGCCAGCAGCCCGAGGACAGGGGGGAGCAATTCACCCCTCCACTTT; cdr3_aa: CASSPRTGGSNSPLHF
cdr3_length: 12; d_call: NA; j_call: TRBJ1-5; v_call: TRBV7-9; clone_size: NA; cdr3_nt: TGTGCCAGCAGCTTAACTGAACAGCCCCAGCATTTT; cdr3_aa: CASSLTEQPQHF